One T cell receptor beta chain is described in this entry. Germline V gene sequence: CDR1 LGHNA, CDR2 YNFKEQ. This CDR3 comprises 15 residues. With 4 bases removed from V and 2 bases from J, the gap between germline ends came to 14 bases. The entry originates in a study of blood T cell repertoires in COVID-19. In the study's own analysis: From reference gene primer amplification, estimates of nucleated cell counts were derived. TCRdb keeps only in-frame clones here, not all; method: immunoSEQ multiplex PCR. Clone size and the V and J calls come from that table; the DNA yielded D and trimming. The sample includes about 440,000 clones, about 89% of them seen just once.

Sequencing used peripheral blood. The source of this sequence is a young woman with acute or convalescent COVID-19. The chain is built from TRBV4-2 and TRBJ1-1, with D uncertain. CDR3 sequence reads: CASSRGTSENTEAFF. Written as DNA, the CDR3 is TGTGCCAGCAGCCGAGGAACCTCGGAAAACACTGAAGCTTTCTTT.